The next 28 T cell receptor beta chains were all read from a single sample in a study of CD8 T cells in ankylosing spondylitis. Notes on the study in general: What appeared characteristic of ankylosing spondylitis blood was a TCR beta motif of several highly homologous variants.

No antigens are known for them. From the 5' RACE reads, TCRdb called clonotypes with MiXCR, one entry per CDR3 protein. The table records 800,000 to 900,000 distinct CDR3 sequences, around 11% of them present only once. The sample taken for sequencing was blood, either unsorted or a sorted T cell fraction (not recorded which). Source of these receptors: a male donor with ankylosing spondylitis.

The chain joins TRBV11-2 to TRBJ2-1; 7 nucleotides align to TRBD1. The V gene end was trimmed by 3 bases and the J gene end by 5 bases; junction bases not matched to a gene: 10. The CDR3 spans 16 residues. Germline loops: CDR1 SGHAT, CDR2 FQNNGV. The CDR3 DNA reads as TGTGCCAGCAGCTTGGGACAGTCGAAATTAAACAATGAGCAGTTCTTC. Its translation: CASSLGQSKLNNEQFF.

The chain couples TRBV5-1 to TRBJ1-2; TRBD1 might be the D (5 bases). Germline V gene sequence: CDR1 SGHRS, CDR2 YFSETQ. The length of the CDR3 is 15 residues. The ends were cut back, 4 bases at V and 5 bases at J, with 18 bases in the middle. The CDR3 DNA sequence: TGCGCCAGCAGCCAACCTGGGGGGACCCTATATGGCTACACCTTC. This sequence encodes CASSQPGGTLYGYTF.

The chain has TRBV20-1 and TRBJ2-3; 7 bases match TRBD2. This CDR3 comprises 13 residues. Germline V lookup: CDR1 DFQATT, CDR2 SNEGSKA (reference sequence). The ends lost 7 bases at V and 7 bases at J; junction bases unmatched: 11. The CDR3 coding sequence is TGCAGTGGGAGGGAGGCGGGAGATTATACGCAGTATTTT. The encoded protein is CSGREAGDYTQYF.

The chain uses TRBV18 and TRBJ2-1, with 10 bases matching TRBD2. This CDR3 is 14 amino acids long. Germline V gene sequence: CDR1 KGHSH, CDR2 LQKENI. With 3 bases clipped from V and 15 bases from J, the junction kept 11 bases outside the gene matches. Here the CDR3 reads CASSPTSGPPRPFF. Here the CDR3 DNA reads TGTGCCAGCTCACCGACTAGCGGGCCCCCCCGGCCGTTCTTC.

V gene TRBV20-1 combines with J gene TRBJ2-3; D gene ambiguous. The CDR3 spans 13 residues. CDR1 is DFQATT, CDR2 SNEGSKA, per germline (reference sequence). V lost 3 bases and J lost 0, with 7 bases in between. The CDR3 loop reads CSASPPSTDTQYF. The CDR3 DNA reads TGCAGTGCTAGTCCTCCTAGCACAGATACGCAGTATTTT.

The chain joins TRBV10-2 to TRBJ1-1; TRBD1 is a possible D gene (6 bases). The V and J ends lost 6 bases and 1 base respectively, with 30 bases between them. Germline CDR1 and CDR2: WSHSY and SAAADI. The CDR3 covers 20 residues. CDR3 loop: CASRATPREWGQTRNTEAFF. The CDR3 DNA sequence: TGCGCCAGCAGAGCCACACCTCGTGAGTGGGGGCAGACGAGGAACACTGAAGCTTTCTTT.

This clonotype was observed a few times. J is TRBJ2-5 and V is TRBV4-3; 10 bases are shared with TRBD2. Trimming at V came to 2 bases and at J to 2 bases, leaving 5 bases not matched to a gene. There are 16 residues in the CDR3. Germline CDR1 is LGHNA and CDR2 is YSLEER. Here the CDR3 reads CASSQRTSGEQETQYF. The CDR3 bases are TGCGCCAGCAGCCAAAGAACTAGCGGGGAGCAAGAGACCCAGTACTTC.

There are a few counts of this clonotype. V gene TRBV6-2 or TRBV6-3 combines with J gene TRBJ2-1; D ambiguous. The CDR3 loop spans 14 amino acids. Germline assignment: CDR1 MNHEY and CDR2 SVGEGT. The ends were cut back, 5 bases at V and 3 bases at J, with 11 bases in the middle. CDR3 loop: CASSLSVNYNEQFF. Written as DNA, the CDR3 is TGTGCCAGCAGTCTCTCCGTGAACTACAATGAGCAGTTCTTC.

The chain carries TRBV20-1 and TRBJ2-4, with 14 bases aligning to TRBD2. Trimming took 5 bases from V and 9 from J; bases not matched to a gene: 12. This CDR3 is built from 16 residues. Per germline, CDR1 DFQATT and CDR2 SNEGSKA (reference sequence). This chain's CDR3 is CSAPKAGTSGSTIQYF. In DNA, the CDR3 is TGCAGTGCTCCTAAAGCGGGGACTAGCGGGAGTACCATTCAGTACTTC.

As DNA, the CDR3 is TGCAGTGCTATCGAGAGTCGGCTTGGCTACACCTTC. This translates into CSAIESRLGYTF. The chain joins TRBV20-1 to TRBJ1-2; D is undetermined. V was pared by 4 bases and J by 7 bases, with 13 bases between. Germline V gene data show CDR1 as DFQATT and CDR2 as SNEGSKA (reference sequence). CDR3 length: 12 amino acids.

This clonotype was picked up a small number of times. J is TRBJ2-3 and V is TRBV5-1; 8 positions agree with TRBD2. Trimming took 3 bases from V and 1 from J; bases not matched to a gene: 7. The V gene's germline CDR1 is SGHRS and CDR2 YFSETQ. This CDR3 region has 16 residues. The CDR3 coding sequence is TGCGCCAGCAGCTCCTCAGGACTAGCTGGCACAGATACGCAGTATTTT. Translation gives CASSSSGLAGTDTQYF.

There are a few counts of this clonotype. The chain employs TRBV7-2 and TRBJ2-6, with no clear D. The CDR3 sequence is 15 residues long. Trimming shortened V by 5 bases and J by 4 bases, and 12 bases separated the two germline ends. Germline V CDR1 and CDR2: SGHTA, FQGNSA. The CDR3: CASSPYASGANVLTF. CDR3 in DNA: TGTGCCAGCAGCCCCTACGCGTCCGGGGCCAACGTCCTGACTTTC.

This clonotype was observed a few times. The chain uses TRBV5-1 and TRBJ2-7; 8 positions match TRBD1. The CDR3 covers 14 residues. From germline, CDR1 is SGHRS and CDR2 YFSETQ. V lost 2 bases, J lost 2 bases, and 3 bases stayed unmatched. The CDR3 spells CASSLQGVAYEQYF. The CDR3 nucleotides are TGCGCCAGCAGCTTACAGGGGGTGGCCTACGAGCAGTACTTC.

The sample holds many counts of this clonotype. The V and J genes are TRBV28 and TRBJ2-2; TRBD2 is a possible D gene (5 bases). The CDR3 loop spans 14 amino acids. V was cut by 1 base and J by 6 bases, with 9 bases left in between. Per the germline V gene, CDR1 is MDHEN and CDR2 is SYDVKM. The CDR3 coding sequence is TGTGCCAGCAGTTTATCGTCGGGGTCCGGGGAGCTGTTTTTT. Translated, it gives CASSLSSGSGELFF.

This clonotype was recorded a few times. The rearrangement links TRBV7-2 to TRBJ2-3; TRBD2 aligns across 8 bases. The germline CDR1 and CDR2 sequences are SGHTA and FQGNSA. V gave up 3 bases and J gave up 7 bases; unmatched junction bases: 12. The CDR3 covers 16 residues. This CDR3 reads CASSLDGAGDANTQYF. The CDR3 DNA follows: TGTGCCAGCAGCTTGGACGGAGCGGGAGATGCTAATACGCAGTATTTT.

This clonotype has more than one count but fewer than ten. The rearrangement uses TRBV7-2 and TRBJ2-5; D call uncertain. The CDR3 covers 14 residues. Trimming removed 2 bases at V and 5 bases at J, with 12 bases between. Germline lookup yields CDR1 SGHTA and CDR2 FQGNSA. Here the CDR3 reads CASSLRRRLETQYF. CDR3 in DNA: TGTGCCAGCAGCTTAAGACGGCGGCTCGAGACCCAGTACTTC.

This chain connects TRBV6-1 to TRBJ1-2, with D maybe TRBD1 (6 bases). The germline V gene encodes CDR1 MNHNS and CDR2 SASEGT. V was clipped by 6 bases and J by 10 bases, with 33 bases between them. The CDR3 has 18 residues. The DNA of the CDR3 is TGTGCCAGCAGAGTGAATTCCTTGTCTCGGGGGGCAACAAAGTACTACACCTTC. Protein: CASRVNSLSRGATKYYTF.

The chain recombines TRBV20-1 with TRBJ2-4; perhaps D is TRBD1 or TRBD2 (6 bases each). The CDR3 contains 14 residues. Between the trimmed V and J ends, which lost 5 bases and 3 bases, there was a span of 14 bases. Germline V gives CDR1 DFQATT, CDR2 SNEGSKA (reference sequence). The CDR3 nucleotides read TGCAGTGCTGCCTCGGGGGCAGGCAAAAACATTCAGTACTTC. It yields the protein CSAASGAGKNIQYF.

This clonotype was picked up a small number of times. The chain has TRBV7-8 and TRBJ1-1, with D perhaps matching TRBD1 (5 bases). The length of the CDR3 is 13 residues. CDR1 SGHVS and CDR2 FQNEAQ come from the germline V gene. The V and J ends lost 5 bases and 10 bases respectively, with 17 bases between them. CDR3 DNA: TGTGCCAGCAGCAACCCAGGGTCAGCGTCAGCTTTCTTT. As protein: CASSNPGSASAFF.

A remark on this clonotype: Since a much larger clone is just one base distant, this may be a read error. In this CDR3 the conserved last residue, phenylalanine or tryptophan, is missing, so a read error is likely. The chain is built from TRBV20-1 and TRBJ1-1; D perhaps matches TRBD1 (6 bases). CDR1 is DFQATT and CDR2 is SNEGSKA in the germline V gene (reference sequence). This CDR3 has 13 residues. V was clipped by 2 bases and J by 3 bases, with 10 bases between them. CDR3 bases: TGCAGTGCTAGAACCGGACAGTACACTGAAGCTTTCCTT. The encoded protein is CSARTGQYTEAFL.

The rearrangement uses TRBV5-6 and TRBJ2-7; a weak D match, TRBD2 (6 bases). Germline values: CDR1 SGHDT, CDR2 YYEEEE. Trimming stripped 3 bases from V and 5 bases from J, with 18 bases between. This CDR3 comprises 15 residues. The CDR3 loop is CASSWRGLLRDEQYF. The CDR3 region has the DNA TGTGCCAGCAGCTGGAGGGGTTTGTTGCGGGACGAGCAGTACTTC.

This chain uses TRBV20-1 with TRBJ2-1; 8 positions match TRBD2. V trimming: 6 bases; J trimming: 8 bases; junction bases outside the gene matches: 15. The CDR3 spans 15 residues. The germline V gene has CDR1 DFQATT and CDR2 SNEGSKA (reference sequence). In DNA, the CDR3 is TGCAGTGCGACCCGGCGGAGCGGGGGCTTCGATGAGCAGTTCTTC. This codes for CSATRRSGGFDEQFF.

The chain combines TRBV6-2 or TRBV6-3 with TRBJ2-7, with 12 bases that match TRBD2. The junction had 7 bases not matched to a gene; V was cut back by 5 bases and J by 2 bases. The germline CDR1 and CDR2 sequences are MNHEY and SVGEGT. The CDR3 is made up of 16 amino acids. CDR3 loop: CASSQTWTSGAYEQYF. CDR3 DNA: TGTGCCAGCAGTCAAACATGGACTAGCGGGGCCTACGAGCAGTACTTC.

This clonotype was counted only a few times. The chain recombines TRBV5-6 with TRBJ2-5, with a weak D call TRBD1 (5 bases). Germline V gene lookup returns CDR1 SGHDT and CDR2 YYEEEE. V gave up 6 bases and J gave up 4 bases, with 16 bases separating them. The CDR3 extends over 14 amino acids. The CDR3 region has the DNA TGTGCCAGCATGGCCCTCGACAGTCGAGAGACCCAGTACTTC. Protein product: CASMALDSRETQYF.

This clonotype was seen more than once but under ten times. The gene calls are TRBV7-3 and TRBJ2-3, with D tentatively TRBD1 (5 bases). The length of the CDR3 is 16 residues. The germline gives CDR1 SGHTA, CDR2 FQGTGA. Trimming removed 2 bases from V and 1 base from J, with 13 bases in between. The DNA for the CDR3 is TGTGCCAGCAGCTTATTAGGCCAGGGTGGCACAGATACGCAGTATTTT. Encoded protein: CASSLLGQGGTDTQYF.

The chain carries TRBV6-1 and TRBJ2-1; 10 nucleotides line up with TRBD2. The V and J ends lost 6 bases and 9 bases, in that order; junction bases with no gene match: 5. This CDR3 has 13 amino acids. Per germline, CDR1 MNHNS and CDR2 SASEGT. Here the CDR3 DNA reads TGTGCCAGCAGCGTTGGGACTAGCGTTGAGCAGTTCTTC. It is translated as CASSVGTSVEQFF.

The genes are TRBV20-1 and TRBJ2-7; 8 bases are shared with TRBD1. CDR1 DFQATT and CDR2 SNEGSKA come from the germline V gene (reference sequence). The CDR3 is 17 amino acids. The J segment lost 5 bases and the V segment lost 2 bases, leaving 17 bases of the junction unmatched. The CDR3 nucleotides read TGCAGTGCTAGACCCGATCCCAGGACAGGGAGAAGGGACGAGCAGTACTTC. Protein sequence: CSARPDPRTGRRDEQYF.

This clonotype was counted between two and nine times. A read error may account for a junction end that differs from germline. J is TRBJ1-1 and V is TRBV20-1; tentative D call: TRBD1 (6 bases). Germline V gives CDR1 DFQATT, CDR2 SNEGSKA (reference sequence). This CDR3 is built from 12 residues. This CDR3 is CSARGGDTGAFF. The CDR3 bases are TGCAGTGCAAGAGGGGGGGACACCGGGGCTTTCTTT.